This passage covers 32 T cell receptor beta chains from one sample sequenced in a study of T cell clonality in common variable immunodeficiency. TCRdb keeps only in-frame clones here, not all; method: immunoSEQ multiplex PCR. The record shows about 81,000 clones for this sample, with no singletons present. Sequenced input: peripheral blood mononuclear cells. Receptors originate from a person aged 18 to 75 in good health.

The sample holds many counts of this clone. With the read ending 3 residues before the CDR3 end, the germline J gene is used to fill in that end. This sequence joins TRBV30 and TRBJ1-1; no reliable D call. The CDR3 is made up of 13 amino acids. CDR1 and CDR2 (germline): GTSNPN, SVGIG (reference sequence). With 0 bases removed from V and 4 bases from J, the gap between germline ends came to 9 bases. The DNA read from the CDR3 is TGTGCCTGGAGTGTACCGGGGTTCACTGAA. It translates to CAWSVPGFTE. The entire CDR3 is CAWSVPGFTEAFF.

This clone was seen at least ten times. The CDR3 goes on 3 residues after the read ends, and that part is filled in from the germline J gene. The V call is TRBV23-1, the J call TRBJ2-7; 7 bases map to TRBD1. TRBV23-1 is given ORF status, its function remaining uncertain. The CDR3 consists of 14 residues. Trimming cost V 2 bases and J 3 bases; bases outside gene matches: 4. The CDR3 loop is CASSQPGQNYEQYF. The DNA read from the CDR3 is TGCGCCAGCAGTCAACCGGGACAGAACTACGAG.

This clone has a count of ten or more. Read coverage stops 3 residues before the CDR3 terminus; the germline J gene supplies the remainder. The chain has TRBV20-1 and TRBJ2-7; TRBD2 matches 11 bases. V trimming: 5 bases; J trimming: 0 bases; junction bases outside the gene matches: 6. Germline V gives CDR1 DFQATT, CDR2 SNEGSKA (reference sequence). This CDR3 is 15 amino acids long. The sequenced CDR3 bases are TGCAGTGCTTTCCTCGGGACTAGCGGCTCCTACGAG. Amino acids: CSAFLGTSGSYE. The complete CDR3 reads CSAFLGTSGSYEQYF.

This clone was recorded at least ten times. CDR3 DNA, as far as it was read: TGCGCCAGCAGTCTAGCTAGCGGGAGAGGAGGCAATGAG. Protein product: CASSLASGRGGNE. The entire CDR3 reads CASSLASGRGGNEQFF. The chain recombines TRBV10-1 with TRBJ2-1; 10 positions match TRBD2. The read gets to within 3 residues of the CDR3 end, and the germline J gene fills in the rest. The germline V gene encodes CDR1 WNHNN and CDR2 SYGVQD (reference sequence). The CDR3 has 16 residues. After removal of 5 bases from V and 6 bases from J, the junction contained 10 bases not matched to a gene.

This clone was found many times. Coverage ceases 3 residues before the CDR3 finishes, and the germline J gene fills in the end. The V gene is TRBV7-8, the J gene TRBJ2-1, with 13 bases identical to TRBD2. The junction had 0 bases not matched to a gene; V was cut back by 1 base and J by 9 bases. Germline V CDR1 and CDR2: SGHVS, FQNEAQ. CDR3 size: 14 residues. The CDR3: CASSLGTSGSEQFF. The DNA read from the CDR3 is TGTGCCAGCAGCTTAGGGACTAGCGGGAGTGAG.

This clone was seen many times. The CDR3 end falls 3 residues outside the read, so it is completed with the germline J gene. The rearrangement uses TRBV10-2 and TRBJ2-3; 12 bases line up with TRBD2. Germline lookup yields CDR1 WSHSY and CDR2 SAAADI. The CDR3 contains 17 residues. J was trimmed by 8 bases and V by 3 bases; bases with no gene match: 12. Incomplete CDR3 DNA: TGCGCCAGCAGTGACCCCCGGCTAGCGGGAGGGGACCCTACG. It translates to CASSDPRLAGGDPT. The CDR3 as a whole reads CASSDPRLAGGDPTQYF.

This clone was counted ten times or more. The read ends 3 residues early relative to the CDR3; the germline J gene fills the gap. The chain is built from TRBV20-1 and TRBJ2-7; 10 positions agree with TRBD1. CDR1 DFQATT and CDR2 SNEGSKA come from the germline V gene (reference sequence). CDR3 length: 13 amino acids. V was clipped by 3 bases and J by 5 bases; unmatched bases: 4. CDR3 loop: CSASRDRGDEQYF. Partial CDR3 DNA: TGCAGTGCTAGCCGGGACAGGGGTGACGAG.

This clone was found many times. Read coverage stops 3 residues before the CDR3 terminus; the germline J gene supplies the remainder. V gene TRBV19 combines with J gene TRBJ2-7; a possible D gene is TRBD1 (5 bases). V was pared by 2 bases and J by 1 base, with 9 bases between. The CDR3 covers 14 residues. Germline CDR1 reads LNHDA; CDR2 reads SQIVND (reference sequence). The CDR3 is CASSIRQGSYEQYF. The sequenced CDR3 bases are TGTGCCAGTAGTATACGTCAGGGTTCCTACGAG.

This clone was seen repeatedly, ten times or more. Read data end 3 residues before the CDR3 end; the end is taken from the germline J gene. This chain links TRBV20-1 with TRBJ2-3; 9 bases are a match to TRBD2. Germline V gene lookup returns CDR1 DFQATT and CDR2 SNEGSKA (reference sequence). The trim removed 3 bases at V and 2 bases at J, leaving 12 bases unmatched. This CDR3 has 17 amino acids. CDR3: CSASSREGQLTTDTQYF. The sequenced part of the CDR3 DNA is TGCAGTGCTAGTTCGCGGGAGGGCCAACTCACCACAGATACG.

This clone was detected only a few times. With the read ending 3 residues before the CDR3 end, the germline J gene is used to fill in that end. The chain has TRBV7-2 and TRBJ1-5, with a tentative D call TRBD1 (6 bases). This CDR3 has 15 amino acids. The germline V and J ends were trimmed by 2 bases and 3 bases, with 11 bases remaining between them. Per the germline V gene, CDR1 is SGHTA and CDR2 is FQGNSA. This CDR3 is CASSLQGRFNQPQHF. The DNA read from the CDR3 is TGTGCCAGCAGCTTACAGGGGCGGTTCAATCAGCCC. Combining the CDR3 with reference TRBV7-2 and TRBJ1-5 gives the whole variable domain GAGVSQSPSNKVTEKGKDVELRCDPISGHTALYWYRQSLGQGLEFLIYFQGNSAPDKSGLPSDRFSAERTGGSVSTLTIQRTQQEDSAVYLCASSLQGRFNQPQHFGDGTRLSIL.

The table lists this clone with a few counts. From the germline J gene comes the end of the CDR3, since the read stops 3 residues before it. The genes are TRBV20-1 and TRBJ2-7; 9 bases fit TRBD2. The CDR3 sequence is 16 residues long. In germline, CDR1 is DFQATT, CDR2 SNEGSKA (reference sequence). Trimming took 1 base from V and 6 from J; bases not matched to a gene: 13. The sequenced CDR3 bases are TGCAGTGCTAGAGGGCCCCGGCTAGCGGGACGAAGCGAG. It encodes CSARGPRLAGRSE. The whole CDR3 reads CSARGPRLAGRSEQYF.

Regarding this clone: The CDR3 end falls 3 residues outside the read, so it is completed with the germline J gene. The chain links TRBV25-1 to TRBJ1-2; D may be TRBD1 (5 bases). This CDR3 is 13 amino acids long. V was cut by 5 bases and J by 2 bases, with 9 bases left in between. The germline CDR1 and CDR2 sequences are MGHDK and SYGVNS. CDR3 loop: CASSLTVNYGYTF. Partial CDR3 DNA: TGTGCCAGCAGTCTGACAGTAAACTATGGC.

This clone was seen ten or more times. The DNA ends 3 residues before the CDR3 does, and the rest of the CDR3 is filled in from the germline J gene. V is TRBV20-1 and J is TRBJ2-7; 11 bases are shared with TRBD2. V lost 3 bases, J lost 3 bases, and 1 base stayed unmatched. Germline-derived CDR1 and CDR2 are DFQATT and SNEGSKA (reference sequence). The CDR3 extends over 13 amino acids. The covered CDR3 bases are TGCAGTGCTAGGACTAGCGGGAACTACGAG. Its protein is CSARTSGNYE. The whole CDR3 is CSARTSGNYEQYF.

Ten or more counts support this clone. The read terminates 3 residues ahead of where the CDR3 ends, so the germline J gene completes it. The V gene is TRBV7-9, the J gene TRBJ2-5; TRBD2 matches at 9 bases. CDR1 is SEHNR, CDR2 FQNEAQ, per germline (reference sequence). V lost 10 bases and J lost 5; bases outside the gene matches: 8. The CDR3 totals 13 residues. The CDR3 reads CAIGAGGRETQYF. CDR3 bases read: TGTGCCATAGGAGCGGGAGGTCGGGAGACC.

This clone was counted many times. Read coverage stops 3 residues before the CDR3 terminus; the germline J gene supplies the remainder. V usage is TRBV9 and J usage is TRBJ2-1, with TRBD2 matching over 16 bases. Germline CDR1 reads SGDLS; CDR2 reads YYNGEE. This CDR3 is built from 16 residues. Losses at the gene ends were 3 bases for V and 7 bases for J; bases not matched to a gene: 4. This CDR3 is CASSAGTSGRVNEQFF. The sequenced CDR3 bases are TGTGCCAGCAGCGCCGGGACTAGCGGGAGGGTAAATGAG. Looking up the rest from reference TRBV9 and TRBJ2-1 gives the full variable domain: DSGVTQTPKHLITATGQRVTLRCSPRSGDLSVYWYQQSLDQGLQFLIQYYNGEERAKGNILERFSAQQFPDLHSELNLSSLELGDSALYFCASSAGTSGRVNEQFFGPGTRLTVL.

This clone came up many times. The CDR3 DNA, read in part, is TGTGCCAGCATGAGGGACGGGGGAGGTGAAAAA. Protein product: CASMRDGGGEK. The entire CDR3 reads CASMRDGGGEKLFF. This chain links TRBV2 with TRBJ1-4; maybe TRBD1 (5 bases). The read terminates 3 residues ahead of where the CDR3 ends, so the germline J gene completes it. The V gene lost 7 bases and the J gene lost 7 bases, with 16 bases spanning the gap. In germline, CDR1 is SNHLY, CDR2 FYNNEI. This CDR3 comprises 14 residues. The full variable domain, with the rest looked up from reference TRBV2 and TRBJ1-4, is EPEVTQTPSHQVTQMGQEVILRCVPISNHLYFYWYRQILGQKVEFLVSFYNNEISEKSEIFDDQFSVERPDGSNFTLKIRSTKLEDSAMYFCASMRDGGGEKLFFGSGTQLSVL.

This clone occurred many times. The read ends 3 residues shy of where the CDR3 ends; the end is completed using the germline J gene. This rearrangement joins TRBV7-9 to TRBJ1-3; a weak D match, TRBD1 (6 bases). The CDR3 is 14 residues long. Germline loops: CDR1 SEHNR, CDR2 FQNEAQ (reference sequence). Between the trimmed V and J ends, which lost 2 bases and 2 bases, there was a span of 7 bases. This chain's CDR3 is CASSLSGAGNTIYF. CDR3 bases read: TGTGCCAGCAGCTTATCAGGGGCTGGAAACACC.

This clone has at least ten counts. The CDR3 is cut off 3 residues early in the read; its end comes from the germline J gene. The rearrangement joins TRBV20-1 to TRBJ1-1; 8 bases are a match to TRBD1. CDR1 DFQATT and CDR2 SNEGSKA come from the germline V gene (reference sequence). The CDR3 runs to 13 residues. This CDR3 reads CSARPGQGREAFF. The sequenced CDR3 bases are TGCAGTGCTAGACCCGGACAGGGCCGGGAA.

This clone was seen only a few times. Read sequence stops 3 residues before the CDR3 end, and the germline J gene provides the missing end. The J gene is TRBJ2-2, the V gene TRBV7-9, with TRBD1 identical over 8 bases. This CDR3 spans 14 amino acids. Per the germline V gene, CDR1 is SEHNR and CDR2 is FQNEAQ (reference sequence). The CDR3 bases that were read are TGTGCCAGCAGCCCTAGCACAGTCAGGGGGCTG. Protein: CASSPSTVRGL. The full CDR3 is CASSPSTVRGLLFF.

In its sample, this clone was seen many times. The read stops 3 residues short of the end of the CDR3; the missing end is completed from the germline J gene. The chain joins TRBV7-9 to TRBJ1-5, with D perhaps matching TRBD1 (5 bases). Germline-derived CDR1 and CDR2 are SEHNR and FQNEAQ (reference sequence). V lost 1 base to trimming and J lost 3 bases, with 10 bases between them. This CDR3 is built from 15 residues. The sequenced CDR3 bases are TGTGCCAGCAGCTTAGGGCGACAGATCAATCAGCCC. Translation gives CASSLGRQINQP. The whole CDR3 protein is CASSLGRQINQPQHF.

This clone was picked up many times. The sequence runs out 3 residues before the end of the CDR3; the remainder is reconstructed from the germline J gene. This sequence joins TRBV20-1 and TRBJ2-4; 8 positions match TRBD2. This CDR3 is 11 amino acids long. CDR1 is DFQATT, CDR2 SNEGSKA, per germline (reference sequence). CDR3 DNA, as far as it was read: TGCAGTGCTAGAGTCCGGGGGGGT. It yields the protein CSARVRGG. The complete CDR3 sequence is CSARVRGGQYF.

Concerning this clone: The observed sequence ends 3 residues before the CDR3 terminus, with the missing tail filled in from the germline J gene. This chain joins TRBV5-4 and TRBJ2-7; TRBD2 agrees at 7 bases. V dropped 3 bases and J dropped 5; count of bases not matched to a gene: 5. This CDR3 is built from 13 residues. Germline CDR1 reads SGHNT; CDR2 reads YYREEE (reference sequence). CDR3 region: CASSSTGTNEQYF. Incomplete CDR3 DNA: TGTGCCAGCAGCTCTACCGGGACTAACGAG. Full variable domain (outside the CDR3, taken from reference TRBV5-4 and TRBJ2-7): ETGVTQSPTHLIKTRGQQVTLRCSSQSGHNTVSWYQQALGQGPQFIFQYYREEENGRGNFPPRFSGLQFPNYSSELNVNALELDDSALYLCASSSTGTNEQYFGPGTRLTVT.

The table lists this clone with many counts. The CDR3 extends 3 residues past the end of the read, so its final part is completed from the germline J gene. The chain is built from TRBV20-1 and TRBJ1-5, with D perhaps TRBD1 (6 bases). CDR3 length: 13 amino acids. Per germline, CDR1 DFQATT and CDR2 SNEGSKA (reference sequence). V lost 2 bases and J 7 bases, leaving 12 bases between the germline ends. The DNA read from the CDR3 is TGCAGTGCTAGATACCACGACAGGCAGCCC. Its translation is CSARYHDRQP. The entire CDR3 protein is CSARYHDRQPQHF.

This clone was counted ten times or more. From the germline J gene comes the end of the CDR3, since the read stops 3 residues before it. The rearrangement joins TRBV18 to TRBJ2-7; D assignment may be TRBD1 or TRBD2 (5 bases each). V was pared by 1 base and J by 5 bases, with 12 bases between. Germline V gene data show CDR1 as KGHSH and CDR2 as LQKENI. The CDR3 length is 14 residues. The chain's CDR3 is CASSPLVRENEQYF. CDR3 DNA (partial): TGTGCCAGCTCACCACTAGTCAGGGAGAACGAG.

The sample holds many counts of this clone. The CDR3 is cut off 3 residues early in the read; its end comes from the germline J gene. The chain is built from TRBV5-1 and TRBJ2-5, with a tentative D call TRBD1 (6 bases). The germline gives CDR1 SGHRS, CDR2 YFSETQ. Trimming took 7 bases from V and 3 from J, leaving 19 bases between them. There are 15 residues in the CDR3. The CDR3 DNA, read in part, is TGCGCCAGCTTTCCCGGGACATCGTTTGAAGAGACC. Its protein product is CASFPGTSFEET. The entire CDR3 protein is CASFPGTSFEETQYF.

This clone came up many times. The DNA ends 3 residues before the CDR3 does, and the rest of the CDR3 is filled in from the germline J gene. The chain combines TRBV5-1 with TRBJ2-5; TRBD2 aligns across 10 bases. The CDR3 sequence is 16 residues long. The V gene's germline CDR1 is SGHRS and CDR2 YFSETQ. Losses at the gene ends were 0 bases for V and 3 bases for J; bases not matched to a gene: 5. The CDR3 reads CASSLGAGGDKETQYF. The CDR3 DNA, read in part, is TGCGCCAGCAGCTTGGGAGCGGGAGGGGATAAAGAGACC.

Many counts were recorded for this clone. The CDR3 extends 3 residues past the end of the read, so its final part is completed from the germline J gene. The chain couples TRBV19 to TRBJ2-2; D is possibly TRBD1 (5 bases). V was trimmed by 5 bases and J by 3 bases, leaving 13 bases between them. The germline CDR1 and CDR2 sequences are LNHDA and SQIVND (reference sequence). CDR3 length equals 15 residues. The covered CDR3 bases are TGTGCCAGTAGTGTTCAGGGTCTGGACACCGGGGAG. Translation gives CASSVQGLDTGE. The entire CDR3 reads CASSVQGLDTGELFF.

On this clone itself: The CDR3 is cut off 3 residues early in the read; its end comes from the germline J gene. This sequence joins TRBV6-1 and TRBJ1-6, with 9 bases aligning to TRBD1. Germline V gives CDR1 MNHNS, CDR2 SASEGT. The CDR3 has 16 residues. The V gene end was trimmed by 0 bases and the J gene end by 7 bases; junction bases not matched to a gene: 4. The CDR3 protein is CASSEAGTGYNSPLHF. Partial CDR3 DNA: TGTGCCAGCAGTGAAGCCGGGACAGGGTACAATTCACCC.

This clone was counted at least ten times. Sequencing ends 3 residues short of the CDR3 end; the germline J gene provides the rest. The chain couples TRBV11-3 to TRBJ2-2; D not certain. CDR1 is SGHNT, CDR2 YENEEA, per germline. This CDR3 has 15 amino acids. V shed 3 bases and J shed 2 bases, with 10 bases lying between them. The CDR3 spells CASSFGTTNTGELFF. The CDR3 DNA, read in part, is TGTGCCAGCAGCTTCGGAACTACTAACACCGGGGAG.

In its sample, this clone was seen many times. The CDR3 is cut off 3 residues early in the read; its end comes from the germline J gene. The chain joins TRBV6-2 or TRBV6-3 to TRBJ1-2, with D possibly being TRBD1 (5 bases). This CDR3 spans 17 amino acids. Germline V gene sequence: CDR1 MNHEY, CDR2 SVGEGT. The V gene lost 5 bases and the J gene lost 3 bases, with 22 bases spanning the gap. The CDR3 DNA, read in part, is TGTGCCAGCAGTCACCTCCTCAGGGAAGGAACGGACTATGGC. Translated: CASSHLLREGTDYG. The entire CDR3 sequence reads CASSHLLREGTDYGYTF.

This clone was seen at least ten times. One junction end does not reproduce the germline sequence, and a read error may be involved. The read ends 3 residues early relative to the CDR3; the germline J gene fills the gap. The chain couples TRBV4-2 to TRBJ2-5; 9 bases align to TRBD1. This CDR3 has 14 amino acids. Germline lookup yields CDR1 LGHNA and CDR2 YNFKEQ. The CDR3 reads CASSLTGGEGTQYF. CDR3 DNA, as far as it was read: TGCGCCAGCAGTCTGACAGGGGGGGAAGGGACC.

This clone was detected ten times or more. Incomplete CDR3 DNA: TGCGCCAGCAGCCCAGTGGGACAGGGGAATCAGCCC. It codes for CASSPVGQGNQP. The full CDR3 reads CASSPVGQGNQPQHF. The chain carries TRBV5-1 and TRBJ1-5; 10 bases align to TRBD1. The sequenced fragment ends 3 residues before the CDR3 boundary, so the rest is inferred from the germline J gene. J was trimmed by 4 bases and V by 4 bases; bases with no gene match: 5. CDR3 length equals 15 residues. From germline, CDR1 is SGHRS and CDR2 YFSETQ.